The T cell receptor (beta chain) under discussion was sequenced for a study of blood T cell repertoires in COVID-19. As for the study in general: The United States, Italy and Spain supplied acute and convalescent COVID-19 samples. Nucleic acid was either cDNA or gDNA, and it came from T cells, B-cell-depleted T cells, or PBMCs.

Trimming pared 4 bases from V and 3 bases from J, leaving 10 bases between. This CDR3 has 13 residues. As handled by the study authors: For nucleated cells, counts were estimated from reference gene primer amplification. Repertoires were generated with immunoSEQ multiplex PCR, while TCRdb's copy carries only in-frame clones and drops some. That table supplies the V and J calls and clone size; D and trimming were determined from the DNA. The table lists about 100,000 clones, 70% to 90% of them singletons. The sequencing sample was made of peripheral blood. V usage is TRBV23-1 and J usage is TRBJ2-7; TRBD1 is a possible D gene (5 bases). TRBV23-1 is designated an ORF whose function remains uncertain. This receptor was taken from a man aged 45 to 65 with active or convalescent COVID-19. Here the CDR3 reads CASSPRTNYEQYF. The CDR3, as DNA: TGCGCCAGCAGTCCAAGGACAAACTACGAGCAGTACTTC.